The 31 T cell receptor beta chains below all came from one sample that was sequenced in a study of blood T cell repertoires in COVID-19. The repertoire was sequenced with immunoSEQ multiplex PCR; TCRdb's copy has only in-frame clones and lacks some. The table has under 75,000 clones, 75% to 90% seen once. Sequencing was performed on peripheral blood. These receptors were obtained from a man aged 50-59 years with acute or convalescent COVID-19.

This chain uses TRBV9 with TRBJ2-3, with 7 nucleotides matching TRBD2. V gave up 0 bases and J gave up 4 bases; unmatched junction bases: 5. The germline CDR1 and CDR2 sequences are SGDLS and YYNGEE. The CDR3 consists of 15 residues. The CDR3 protein is CASSVAKGRADTQYF. The CDR3 nucleotides are TGTGCCAGCAGCGTAGCGAAGGGGAGGGCAGATACGCAGTATTTT. The full variable domain, in which reference TRBV9 and TRBJ2-3 provide the parts outside the CDR3, is DSGVTQTPKHLITATGQRVTLRCSPRSGDLSVYWYQQSLDQGLQFLIQYYNGEERAKGNILERFSAQQFPDLHSELNLSSLELGDSALYFCASSVAKGRADTQYFGPGTRLTVL.

The chain is built from TRBV28 and TRBJ1-2; D gene ambiguous. The CDR3 loop spans 14 amino acids. V lost 6 bases to trimming and J lost 1 base, with 12 bases between them. Germline CDR1 reads MDHEN; CDR2 reads SYDVKM. CDR3 loop: CASSSPSLNYGYTF. The CDR3 nucleotides are TGTGCCAGCAGCTCCCCCTCCCTTAACTATGGCTACACCTTC.

The chain has TRBV10-1 and TRBJ1-3; 7 nucleotides agree with TRBD1. J was trimmed by 0 bases and V by 8 bases; bases with no gene match: 7. This CDR3 spans 15 amino acids. Germline V CDR1 and CDR2: WNHNN, SYGVQD (reference sequence). The CDR3 here is CASSIGTDSGNTIYF. The CDR3 DNA is TGCGCCAGCTCTATCGGGACAGACTCTGGAAACACCATATATTTT.

The genes are TRBV6-2 or TRBV6-3 and TRBJ2-6, with a weak D call TRBD1 (5 bases). Germline V gives CDR1 MNHEY, CDR2 SVGEGT. Deletions cut 6 bases from V and 0 bases from J, with 9 bases between. This CDR3 is built from 15 residues. DNA for the CDR3: TGTGCCAGCAGCCTCAGGGACTCTGGGGCCAACGTCCTGACTTTC. As protein: CASSLRDSGANVLTF.

The V gene is TRBV9, the J gene TRBJ2-1, with 15 bases lining up with TRBD2. The CDR3 is made up of 15 amino acids. The J segment lost 9 bases and the V segment lost 3 bases, leaving 4 bases of the junction unmatched. CDR1 and CDR2 from the germline V gene are SGDLS and YYNGEE. The CDR3 DNA is TGTGCCAGCAGCGGGGGACTAGCGGGAGGTATTGAGCAGTTCTTC. Encoded protein: CASSGGLAGGIEQFF.

The V call is TRBV5-1, the J call TRBJ1-2; 9 positions agree with TRBD1. The CDR3 covers 16 residues. Germline-derived CDR1 and CDR2 are SGHRS and YFSETQ. J was trimmed by 6 bases and V by 4 bases; bases with no gene match: 13. CDR3 sequence reads: CASSPGTGPESDGYTF. CDR3 nucleotides: TGCGCCAGCAGCCCCGGGACAGGGCCCGAATCGGATGGCTACACCTTC.

V and J are TRBV7-2 and TRBJ2-2, with 9 bases aligning to TRBD2. Germline V gene data show CDR1 as SGHTA and CDR2 as FQGNSA. The length of the CDR3 is 17 residues. Losses at the gene ends were 5 bases for V and 4 bases for J; bases not matched to a gene: 11. The DNA for the CDR3 is TGTGCCAGCAGCAGCGCGGGACTAGCCTTCCCCACCGGGGAGCTGTTTTTT. Its translation is CASSSAGLAFPTGELFF.

The chain couples TRBV3-1 (or the pseudogene TRBV3-2) to TRBJ1-6, with 7 positions matching TRBD1. CDR3 size: 14 residues. J was trimmed by 10 bases and V by 2 bases; bases with no gene match: 5. Germline V gene sequence: CDR1 LGHDT, CDR2 YNNKEL (reference sequence). This CDR3 is CASSQRQGRSPLHF. The CDR3 DNA reads as TGTGCCAGCAGCCAAAGACAGGGTAGATCACCCCTCCACTTT.

The V and J genes are TRBV13 and TRBJ2-7; 9 bases are a match to TRBD2. The CDR3 consists of 14 residues. The ends lost 5 bases at V and 5 bases at J; junction bases unmatched: 7. Germline assignment: CDR1 PRHDT and CDR2 FYEKMQ (reference sequence). CDR3 DNA: TGTGCCAGCAGCGTTAGCGGGAGTCCCGACGAGCAGTACTTC. This encodes CASSVSGSPDEQYF.

The rearrangement links TRBV3-1 (or the pseudogene TRBV3-2) to TRBJ1-2; 12 positions match TRBD1. Germline V lookup: CDR1 LGHDT, CDR2 YNNKEL (reference sequence). There are 15 residues in the CDR3. V shed 4 bases and J 4 bases; nucleotides not matched to a gene: 4. CDR3 sequence (DNA): TGTGCCAGCAGCCGAGGGACAGGGGGCGCCTATGGCTACACCTTC. Translation gives CASSRGTGGAYGYTF.

CDR3 nucleotide sequence: TGTGCCAGCTCGCCGCTAGGGAACACCGGGGAGCTGTTTTTT. Translating gives CASSPLGNTGELFF. V is TRBV18 and J is TRBJ2-2; the D is unclear. CDR1 is KGHSH, CDR2 LQKENI, per germline. This CDR3 has 14 amino acids. Trimming took off 6 bases at V and 1 base at J, with 9 bases between the two ends.

The chain employs TRBV6-5 and TRBJ1-2; 7 bases are shared with TRBD1. This CDR3 comprises 14 residues. Germline-derived CDR1 and CDR2 are MNHEY and SVGAGI. V shed 6 bases and J 8 bases; nucleotides not matched to a gene: 12. The chain's CDR3 is CASSRSTGERGYTF. For the CDR3, the DNA is TGTGCCAGCAGCAGATCCACAGGGGAGAGGGGCTACACCTTC.

This chain uses TRBV28 with TRBJ1-1, with 12 bases lining up with TRBD1. CDR3 size: 15 residues. CDR1 is MDHEN, CDR2 SYDVKM, per germline. Trimming cost V 6 bases and J 4 bases; bases outside gene matches: 6. CDR3: CASSPGQGAITEAFF. The CDR3 nucleotides read TGTGCCAGCAGCCCGGGACAGGGGGCTATCACTGAAGCTTTCTTT.

The gene calls are TRBV3-1 (or the pseudogene TRBV3-2) and TRBJ2-1, with a possible D match to TRBD1 (6 bases). The CDR3 consists of 14 residues. The V gene lost 2 bases and the J gene lost 9 bases, with 14 bases spanning the gap. The germline V gene has CDR1 LGHDT and CDR2 YNNKEL (reference sequence). The CDR3 DNA follows: TGTGCCAGCAGCCAAAACAGGGTCTATGGTGAGCAGTTCTTC. It codes for CASSQNRVYGEQFF.

In DNA, the CDR3 is TGTGCCAGCAGCCTATCGGGACTAGACTATGAGCAGTTCTTC. It translates to CASSLSGLDYEQFF. The chain uses TRBV7-9 and TRBJ2-1, with 8 bases fitting TRBD2. CDR1 is SEHNR and CDR2 is FQNEAQ in the germline V gene (reference sequence). The CDR3 length is 14 residues. The V segment lost 5 bases and the J segment 8 bases; nucleotides outside the gene matches: 8.

The V and J genes are TRBV5-1 and TRBJ2-3, with 12 bases that match TRBD2. The CDR3 covers 17 residues. V trimming: 4 bases; J trimming: 2 bases; junction bases outside the gene matches: 8. Germline values: CDR1 SGHRS, CDR2 YFSETQ. CDR3 DNA: TGCGCCAGCAGCCCGCGGACTAGCGGGACCGACACAGATACGCAGTATTTT. Amino acid sequence: CASSPRTSGTDTDTQYF.

The chain couples TRBV6-5 to TRBJ1-1; tentatively, D is TRBD1 (6 bases). CDR1 MNHEY and CDR2 SVGAGI come from the germline V gene. The CDR3 has 10 residues. Between the trimmed V and J ends, which lost 7 bases and 10 bases, there was a span of 10 bases. The DNA of the CDR3 is TGTGCCAGCACTCAGGGGAGAGCTTTCTTT. It is translated as CASTQGRAFF.

CDR3 in DNA: TGTGCCAGCAGCTTAGTCAGGGGGATTATATCCTACGAGCAGTACGTC. As protein: CASSLVRGIISYEQYV. The chain couples TRBV7-8 to TRBJ2-7, with 7 bases identical to TRBD1. The V and J ends lost 1 base and 1 base, in that order; junction bases with no gene match: 7. In germline, CDR1 is SGHVS, CDR2 FQNEAQ. The CDR3 totals 16 residues.

This clone was observed a single time. V and J are TRBV7-9 and TRBJ1-3; the match to TRBD1 covers 7 bases. V lost 5 bases to trimming and J lost 1 base; unmatched junction nucleotides: 14. Per germline, CDR1 SEHNR and CDR2 FQNEAQ (reference sequence). There are 18 residues in the CDR3. CDR3 DNA: TGTGCCAGCAGCCCCCTTGGGCGAGGGGGCAAATCTGGAAACACCATATATTTT. Protein: CASSPLGRGGKSGNTIYF.

The genes are TRBV7-3 and TRBJ2-1; TRBD1 aligns across 8 bases. The CDR3 runs to 16 residues. The germline CDR1 and CDR2 sequences are SGHTA and FQGTGA. The trim removed 5 bases at V and 8 bases at J, leaving 14 bases unmatched. DNA for the CDR3: TGTGCCAGCAGCCCCCCGGGTTGGACAGGGATGGATGAGCAGTTCTTC. Protein: CASSPPGWTGMDEQFF.

This chain links TRBV4-3 with TRBJ2-7; 7 positions match TRBD1. V was pared by 3 bases and J by 2 bases, with 7 bases of the junction left unmatched. CDR1 LGHNA and CDR2 YSLEER come from the germline V gene. The CDR3 is 15 amino acids. CDR3 DNA sequence: TGCGCCAGCAGCCATGTAGGGACAGAAGCCTACGAGCAGTACTTC. As protein: CASSHVGTEAYEQYF.

This chain connects TRBV5-5 to TRBJ1-2, with D perhaps TRBD1 (5 bases). Germline values: CDR1 SGHKS, CDR2 YYEKEE (reference sequence). The CDR3 totals 14 residues. The germline V and J ends were trimmed by 4 bases and 4 bases, with 14 bases remaining between them. Here the CDR3 DNA reads TGTGCCAGCAGCCACCAAGGGGCCACCTATGGCTACACCTTC. Translating it yields CASSHQGATYGYTF.

The count of this clone is one. V usage is TRBV15 and J usage is TRBJ2-7; TRBD2 aligns across 13 bases. Losses at the gene ends were 4 bases for V and 6 bases for J; bases not matched to a gene: 18. This CDR3 is built from 19 residues. Germline V CDR1 and CDR2: LNHNV, YYDKDF (reference sequence). In nucleotides, the CDR3 is TGTGCCACCAGCATCACAGCGAAAGGACTAGCGGGAGTAGCGTCCGAGCAGTACTTC. It encodes CATSITAKGLAGVASEQYF.

The chain uses TRBV3-1 (or the pseudogene TRBV3-2) and TRBJ1-4, with 8 bases identical to TRBD1. V lost 4 bases and J lost 6; bases outside the gene matches: 10. CDR1 and CDR2 (germline): LGHDT, YNNKEL (reference sequence). This CDR3 contains 16 residues. The CDR3 sequence is CASSPSGQGAYEKLFF. The CDR3 DNA reads TGTGCCAGCAGCCCGTCCGGGCAGGGGGCTTATGAAAAACTGTTTTTT.

The chain joins TRBV4-3 to TRBJ1-6; maybe TRBD1 (5 bases). Germline V gives CDR1 LGHNA, CDR2 YSLEER. There are 16 residues in the CDR3. The V and J ends lost 4 bases and 6 bases respectively, with 16 bases between them. DNA of the CDR3: TGCGCCAGCAGCCGTAGATGGATCCAGGGTAATTCACCCCTCCACTTT. The encoded protein is CASSRRWIQGNSPLHF.

The chain combines TRBV19 with TRBJ1-5; weak D call: TRBD1 (6 bases). CDR1 and CDR2 from the germline V gene are LNHDA and SQIVND (reference sequence). The CDR3 length is 16 residues. The V end lost 5 bases, the J end lost 0 bases, and 14 bases lay between the germline ends. CDR3 sequence: CASSAPGTYSNQPQHF. The CDR3 coding sequence is TGTGCCAGTAGTGCACCCGGGACATATAGCAATCAGCCCCAGCATTTT.

The sample holds one count of this clone. This chain joins TRBV28 and TRBJ2-7; D is possibly TRBD1 (6 bases). The germline V gene encodes CDR1 MDHEN and CDR2 SYDVKM. The CDR3 has 14 amino acids. V lost 4 bases, J lost 0 bases, and 10 bases lay in between. The CDR3 here is CASSSGQSSYEQYF. The CDR3 coding sequence is TGTGCCAGCAGTTCAGGACAGAGCTCCTACGAGCAGTACTTC.

The CDR3 loop reads CASSRTSRGLYEQYF. As DNA, the CDR3 is TGTGCCAGCAGCCGGACTTCGCGGGGCCTTTACGAGCAGTACTTC. The V gene is TRBV6-5, the J gene TRBJ2-7; D is possibly TRBD2 (6 bases). V was cut by 6 bases and J by 4 bases, with 19 bases left in between. Germline CDR1 MNHEY, CDR2 SVGAGI. CDR3 length: 15 residues.

The chain links TRBV5-1 to TRBJ1-2; D might be TRBD1 (5 bases). CDR3 length: 14 amino acids. V lost 3 bases and J 6 bases, leaving 15 bases between the germline ends. The germline gives CDR1 SGHRS, CDR2 YFSETQ. The CDR3 bases are TGCGCCAGCAGCTCAGGGATCTCCTATGATGGCTACACCTTC. Translated: CASSSGISYDGYTF.

This chain uses TRBV18 with TRBJ1-2, with a possible D match to TRBD1 (6 bases). The V gene's germline CDR1 is KGHSH and CDR2 LQKENI. Trimming left V 6 bases short and J 6 bases short, with 11 bases between. This CDR3 spans 12 amino acids. The chain's CDR3 is CASSSGGDGYTF. The CDR3 DNA follows: TGTGCCAGCTCTTCGGGGGGCGATGGCTACACCTTC.

This clone was seen a few times. J is TRBJ2-1 and V is TRBV5-6, with 8 positions matching TRBD1. CDR1 is SGHDT and CDR2 is YYEEEE in the germline V gene. Trimming cost V 2 bases and J 8 bases; bases outside gene matches: 6. The CDR3 loop spans 14 amino acids. In nucleotides, the CDR3 is TGTGCCAGCAGCTTACTGGGACAGGTCTATGAGCAGTTCTTC. It translates to CASSLLGQVYEQFF.